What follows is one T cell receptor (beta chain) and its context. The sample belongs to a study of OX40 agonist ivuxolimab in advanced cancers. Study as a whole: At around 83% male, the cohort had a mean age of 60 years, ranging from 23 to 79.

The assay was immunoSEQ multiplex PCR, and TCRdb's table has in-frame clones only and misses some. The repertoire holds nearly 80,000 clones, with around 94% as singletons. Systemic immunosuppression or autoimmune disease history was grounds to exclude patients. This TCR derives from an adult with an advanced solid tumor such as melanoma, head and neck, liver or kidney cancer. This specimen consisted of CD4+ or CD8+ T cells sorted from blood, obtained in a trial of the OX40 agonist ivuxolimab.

CDR3 sequence (DNA): TGTGCCAGCAGCCTGGACTTAGCAACTAATGAAAAACTGTTTTTT. It is translated as CASSLDLATNEKLFF. The chain couples TRBV5-4 to TRBJ1-4; D is unresolved. Germline CDR1 SGHNT, CDR2 YYREEE (reference sequence). Deletions cut 4 bases from V and 0 bases from J, with 10 bases between. CDR3 size: 15 residues. The complete variable domain, with remaining parts taken from reference TRBV5-4 and TRBJ1-4, reads ETGVTQSPTHLIKTRGQQVTLRCSSQSGHNTVSWYQQALGQGPQFIFQYYREEENGRGNFPPRFSGLQFPNYSSELNVNALELDDSALYLCASSLDLATNEKLFFGSGTQLSVL.